Below, 18 T cell receptor beta chains from the same sample are listed, as sequenced in a study of blood T cell repertoires in COVID-19. Libraries were prepared by immunoSEQ multiplex PCR; TCRdb keeps only in-frame clonotypes and omits some of them. The sample has around 200,000 clones; around three quarters are singletons. The sample consisted of peripheral blood. The receptors shown here come from a woman between 65 and 79 years old with acute or convalescent COVID-19.

This sequence joins TRBV6-5 and TRBJ2-7; possible D gene TRBD1, 6 bases. The CDR3 is 13 amino acids. The germline V gene has CDR1 MNHEY and CDR2 SVGAGI. V was clipped by 5 bases and J by 3 bases, with 11 bases between them. The CDR3 loop is CASSTRDIYEQYF. Here the CDR3 DNA reads TGTGCCAGCAGTACCCGGGACATCTACGAGCAGTACTTC.

The V call is TRBV4-1, the J call TRBJ1-1, with TRBD1 matching over 9 bases. The CDR3 sequence is 14 residues long. V shed 1 base and J 5 bases; nucleotides not matched to a gene: 2. CDR1 is MGHRA, CDR2 YSYEKL, per germline. CDR3 protein: CASSQADRGTEAFF. The CDR3 nucleotides are TGCGCCAGCAGCCAAGCAGACAGGGGGACTGAAGCTTTCTTT.

This clone showed up just a few times. The genes are TRBV11-3 and TRBJ2-1; a weak D match, TRBD2 (7 bases). Germline V gene data show CDR1 as SGHNT and CDR2 as YENEEA. The CDR3 runs 15 residues. V was cut by 8 bases and J by 5 bases, with 19 bases left in between. The CDR3 sequence: CASSGGGSVDNEQFF. CDR3 sequence (DNA): TGTGCCAGCTCCGGGGGCGGGAGTGTCGACAATGAGCAGTTCTTC. Full variable domain (missing parts from reference TRBV11-3 and TRBJ2-1): EAGVVQSPRYKIIEKKQPVAFWCNPISGHNTLYWYLQNLGQGPELLIRYENEEAVDDSQLPKDRFSAERLKGVDSTLKIQPAELGDSAVYLCASSGGGSVDNEQFFGPGTRLTVL.

The chain links TRBV2 to TRBJ1-2; TRBD1 matches at 7 bases. The germline CDR1 and CDR2 sequences are SNHLY and FYNNEI. There are 13 residues in the CDR3. J was trimmed by 5 bases and V by 5 bases; bases with no gene match: 5. The CDR3 loop is CASSRQGGYGYTF. DNA for the CDR3: TGTGCCAGCAGTCGACAGGGTGGATATGGCTACACCTTC.

V and J are TRBV7-2 and TRBJ2-1; D is perhaps TRBD2 (6 bases). CDR3 length: 15 residues. The ends were cut back, 6 bases at V and 1 base at J, with 13 bases in the middle. Per germline, CDR1 SGHTA and CDR2 FQGNSA. Here the CDR3 reads CASSLGLFSYNEQFF. The CDR3 DNA is TGTGCCAGCAGTTTGGGACTCTTTTCCTACAATGAGCAGTTCTTC.

This chain connects TRBV5-6 to TRBJ2-5; 8 positions match TRBD2. CDR1 and CDR2 (germline): SGHDT, YYEEEE. The CDR3 is 14 residues long. V was clipped by 6 bases and J by 5 bases; unmatched bases: 9. The DNA of the CDR3 is TGTGCCAGCATCCTCCGGACTAGCCCTGAGACCCAGTACTTC. Translation gives CASILRTSPETQYF. The complete variable domain, with remaining parts taken from reference TRBV5-6 and TRBJ2-5, reads DAGVTQSPTHLIKTRGQQVTLRCSPKSGHDTVSWYQQALGQGPQFIFQYYEEEERQRGNFPDRFSGHQFPNYSSELNVNALLLGDSALYLCASILRTSPETQYFGPGTRLLVL.

The rearrangement joins TRBV28 to TRBJ2-1; possible D gene TRBD2, 5 bases. This CDR3 has 16 amino acids. CDR1 is MDHEN and CDR2 is SYDVKM in the germline V gene. V lost 1 base, J lost 5 bases, and 15 bases lay in between. The DNA for the CDR3 is TGTGCCAGCAGTTTATTAGGCGAAGGGAGCCACAATGAGCAGTTCTTC. Its translation: CASSLLGEGSHNEQFF.

The V gene is TRBV5-4, the J gene TRBJ2-1; 14 bases align to TRBD2. Looked up from germline, CDR1 is SGHNT and CDR2 is YYREEE (reference sequence). CDR3 length: 19 residues. V was clipped by 4 bases and J by 0 bases; unmatched bases: 9. The CDR3 DNA reads TGTGCCAGCAGCCCGGGGACTAGCGGGAGAGATTACTCCTACAATGAGCAGTTCTTC. Translation: CASSPGTSGRDYSYNEQFF.

J is TRBJ2-1 and V is TRBV19; perhaps TRBD1 as D (8 bases). The germline V gene has CDR1 LNHDA and CDR2 SQIVND (reference sequence). CDR3 size: 16 residues. V shed 1 base and J shed 9 bases, with 19 bases lying between them. The CDR3 DNA is TGTGCCAGTAGTATAGCCCGGACAGGGCCGGGGGGTGAGCAGTTCTTC. Translated: CASSIARTGPGGEQFF.

In this sample, this clone turned up once. The V gene is TRBV5-4, the J gene TRBJ2-3; 7 bases align to TRBD1. The V segment lost 0 bases and the J segment 3 bases; nucleotides outside the gene matches: 4. Germline CDR1 SGHNT, CDR2 YYREEE (reference sequence). CDR3 size: 15 residues. DNA of the CDR3: TGTGCCAGCAGCTTGGACAGGGGTGGGACAGATACGCAGTATTTT. As protein: CASSLDRGGTDTQYF.

The J gene is TRBJ2-7, the V gene TRBV7-8, with 7 bases that match TRBD1. The ends lost 1 base at V and 7 bases at J; junction bases unmatched: 22. The germline gives CDR1 SGHVS, CDR2 FQNEAQ. The CDR3 consists of 19 residues. The CDR3 loop is CASSLVGIPRDRVMWEQYF. The CDR3 region has the DNA TGTGCCAGCAGCTTAGTCGGGATTCCCCGGGACAGAGTAATGTGGGAGCAGTACTTC.

The chain employs TRBV5-1 and TRBJ2-7; 10 nucleotides line up with TRBD1. V shed 3 bases and J 6 bases; nucleotides not matched to a gene: 9. This CDR3 has 15 residues. Per germline, CDR1 SGHRS and CDR2 YFSETQ. The CDR3 spells CASSSTGTGVAEQYF. CDR3 DNA: TGCGCCAGCAGCTCGACCGGGACAGGGGTTGCCGAGCAGTACTTC.

V gene TRBV7-8 combines with J gene TRBJ2-1; 9 bases are a match to TRBD2. V gave up 0 bases and J gave up 7 bases; unmatched junction bases: 13. This CDR3 contains 18 residues. Germline CDR1 SGHVS, CDR2 FQNEAQ. CDR3 protein: CASSLAEARLAGLNEQFF. In DNA, the CDR3 is TGTGCCAGCAGCTTAGCGGAGGCCCGGCTAGCGGGACTTAATGAGCAGTTCTTC.

For this clone: The sample contains more than one DNA sequence encoding this CDR3. This chain connects TRBV19 to TRBJ2-7; 8 bases align to TRBD2. The CDR3 extends over 14 amino acids. V dropped 1 base and J dropped 4; count of bases not matched to a gene: 3. Germline V gene lookup returns CDR1 LNHDA and CDR2 SQIVND (reference sequence). The CDR3 is CASSIAGGPYEQYF. DNA for the CDR3: TGTGCCAGTAGTATAGCGGGAGGGCCTTACGAGCAGTACTTC.

This rearrangement joins TRBV5-1 to TRBJ1-4; a possible D gene is TRBD1 (5 bases). Trimming removed 1 base at V and 2 bases at J, with 9 bases between. The CDR3 is 15 residues long. The germline CDR1 and CDR2 sequences are SGHRS and YFSETQ. The CDR3 region has the DNA TGCGCCAGCAGCTTGTCTGGGGCCACTAATGAAAAACTGTTTTTT. Translation gives CASSLSGATNEKLFF.

The gene calls are TRBV5-4 and TRBJ1-3; D is possibly TRBD1 (6 bases). Trimming shortened V by 3 bases and J by 7 bases, and 14 bases separated the two germline ends. Germline CDR1 is SGHNT and CDR2 is YYREEE (reference sequence). The CDR3 is 14 amino acids. CDR3 amino acids: CASSSGTLSNTIYF. The CDR3 DNA follows: TGTGCCAGCAGCTCTGGGACACTCAGCAACACCATATATTTT.

The V gene is TRBV7-9, the J gene TRBJ1-1; 10 nucleotides align to TRBD1. V lost 2 bases, J lost 9 bases, and 9 bases stayed unmatched. CDR1 and CDR2 (germline): SEHNR, FQNEAQ (reference sequence). There are 15 residues in the CDR3. This chain's CDR3 is CASSLSGTGVPQAFF. DNA of the CDR3: TGTGCCAGCAGCTTATCCGGGACAGGGGTTCCCCAAGCTTTCTTT. The full variable domain, with the rest looked up from reference TRBV7-9 and TRBJ1-1, is DTGVSQNPRHKITKRGQNVTFRCDPISEHNRLYWYRQTLGQGPEFLTYFQNEAQLEKSRLLSDRFSAERPKGSFSTLEIQRTEQGDSAMYLCASSLSGTGVPQAFFGQGTRLTVV.

The V gene is TRBV2, the J gene TRBJ1-6, with 7 bases that match TRBD1. CDR3 length: 14 residues. After removal of 6 bases from V and 7 bases from J, the junction contained 6 bases not matched to a gene. Germline CDR1 is SNHLY and CDR2 is FYNNEI. This CDR3 reads CASRPGTVNSPLHF. The CDR3, as DNA: TGTGCCAGCAGACCCGGGACAGTAAATTCACCCCTCCACTTT.